This T cell receptor (beta chain) was captured in a study of CD8+ T cells in alopecia areata. Points from the study as a whole: Uncertain still, given a single nonresponder, is whether baseline CD8+ expansion links to response.

Between the trimmed V and J ends, which lost 5 bases and 1 base, there was a span of 12 bases. This CDR3 comprises 15 residues. CDR1 and CDR2 (germline): SEHNR, FQNEAQ (reference sequence). Extracted from the samples, RNA was reverse transcribed into cDNA to serve as the sequencing template. Data came from immunoSEQ multiplex PCR; TCRdb stores just in-frame clones and leaves some out. The sample contains around 110,000 clones, about 59% of which appear only once. Treatment defined: oral pan-JAK inhibitor, 5-10 mg twice daily. The table lists this clone with a few counts. The antigen is unknown. The sequenced sample was CD8+ T cells sorted from blood, obtained at week 24, from a patient treated with tofacitinib. This receptor was taken from a human donor with alopecia areata. The V call is TRBV7-9, the J call TRBJ1-5, with D possibly matching TRBD1 (5 bases). CDR3 coding DNA: TGTGCCAGCAGCCATGATTGGGACAGCAATCAGCCCCAGCATTTT. Its translation is CASSHDWDSNQPQHF.